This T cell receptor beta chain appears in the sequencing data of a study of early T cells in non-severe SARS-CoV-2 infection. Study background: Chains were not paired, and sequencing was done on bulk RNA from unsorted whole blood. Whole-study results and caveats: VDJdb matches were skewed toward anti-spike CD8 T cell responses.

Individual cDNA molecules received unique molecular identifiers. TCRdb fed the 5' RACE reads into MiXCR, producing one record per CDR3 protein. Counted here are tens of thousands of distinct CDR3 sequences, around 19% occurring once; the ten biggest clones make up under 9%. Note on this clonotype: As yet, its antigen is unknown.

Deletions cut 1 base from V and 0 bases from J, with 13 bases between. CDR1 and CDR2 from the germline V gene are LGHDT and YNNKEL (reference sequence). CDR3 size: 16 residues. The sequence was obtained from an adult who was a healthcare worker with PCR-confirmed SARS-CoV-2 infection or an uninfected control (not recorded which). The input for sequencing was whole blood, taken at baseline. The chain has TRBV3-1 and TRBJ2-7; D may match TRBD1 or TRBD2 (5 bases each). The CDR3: CASSQGGGMASYEQYF. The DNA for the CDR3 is TGTGCCAGCAGCCAAGGTGGGGGTATGGCCTCCTACGAGCAGTACTTC.